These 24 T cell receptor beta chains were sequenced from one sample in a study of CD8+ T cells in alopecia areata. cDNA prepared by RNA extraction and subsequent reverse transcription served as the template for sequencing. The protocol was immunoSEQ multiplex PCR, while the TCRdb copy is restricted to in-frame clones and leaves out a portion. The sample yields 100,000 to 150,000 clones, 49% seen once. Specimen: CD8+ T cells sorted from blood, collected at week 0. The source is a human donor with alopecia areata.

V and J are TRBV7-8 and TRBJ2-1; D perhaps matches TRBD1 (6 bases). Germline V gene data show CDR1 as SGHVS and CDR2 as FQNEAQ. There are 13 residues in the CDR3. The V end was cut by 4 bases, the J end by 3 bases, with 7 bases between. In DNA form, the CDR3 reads TGTGCCAGCAGCTGGACAGTCTACAATGAGCAGTTCTTC. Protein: CASSWTVYNEQFF.

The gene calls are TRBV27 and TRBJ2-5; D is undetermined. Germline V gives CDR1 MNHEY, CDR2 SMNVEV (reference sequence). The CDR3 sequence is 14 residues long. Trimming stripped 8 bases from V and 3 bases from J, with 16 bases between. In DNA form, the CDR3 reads TGTGCCAGCGGACCCTCGATGGCGGAAGAGACCCAGTACTTC. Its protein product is CASGPSMAEETQYF.

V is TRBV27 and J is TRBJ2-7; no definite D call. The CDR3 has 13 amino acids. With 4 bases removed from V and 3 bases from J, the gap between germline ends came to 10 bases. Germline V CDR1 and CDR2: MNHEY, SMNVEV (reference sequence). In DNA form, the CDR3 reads TGTGCCAGCAGTTCCTACCTCGGCTACGAGCAGTACTTC. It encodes CASSSYLGYEQYF.

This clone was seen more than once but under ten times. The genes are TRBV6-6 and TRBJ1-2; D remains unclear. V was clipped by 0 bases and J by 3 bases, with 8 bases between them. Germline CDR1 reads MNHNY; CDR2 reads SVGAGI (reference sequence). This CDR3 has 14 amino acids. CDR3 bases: TGTGCCAGCAGTTACTCCTCGGAGGACTATGGCTACACCTTC. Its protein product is CASSYSSEDYGYTF.

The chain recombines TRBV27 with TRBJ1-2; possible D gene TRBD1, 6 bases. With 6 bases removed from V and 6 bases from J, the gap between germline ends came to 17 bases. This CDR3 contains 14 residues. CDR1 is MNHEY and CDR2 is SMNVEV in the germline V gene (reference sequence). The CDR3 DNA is TGTGCCAGCAGCCCGGACAGTTATTTAGATGGCTACACCTTC. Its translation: CASSPDSYLDGYTF.

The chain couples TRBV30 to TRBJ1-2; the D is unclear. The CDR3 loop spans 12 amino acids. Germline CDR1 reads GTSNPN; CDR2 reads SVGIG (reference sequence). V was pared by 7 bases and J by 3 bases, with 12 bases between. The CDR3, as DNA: TGTGCCTCGACTCGACGGTACTATGGCTACACCTTC. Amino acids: CASTRRYYGYTF.

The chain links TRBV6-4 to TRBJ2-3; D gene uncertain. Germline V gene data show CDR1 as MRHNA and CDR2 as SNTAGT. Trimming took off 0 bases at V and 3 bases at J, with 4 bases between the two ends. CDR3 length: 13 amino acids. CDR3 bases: TGTGCCAGCAGTGACTCAGAAACAGATACGCAGTATTTT. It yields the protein CASSDSETDTQYF.

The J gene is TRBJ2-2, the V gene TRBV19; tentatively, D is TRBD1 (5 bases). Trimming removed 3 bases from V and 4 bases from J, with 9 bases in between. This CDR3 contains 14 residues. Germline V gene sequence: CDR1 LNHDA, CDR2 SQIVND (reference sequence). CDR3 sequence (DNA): TGTGCCAGTAGTATGACAGATCTCACCGGGGAGCTGTTTTTT. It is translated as CASSMTDLTGELFF.

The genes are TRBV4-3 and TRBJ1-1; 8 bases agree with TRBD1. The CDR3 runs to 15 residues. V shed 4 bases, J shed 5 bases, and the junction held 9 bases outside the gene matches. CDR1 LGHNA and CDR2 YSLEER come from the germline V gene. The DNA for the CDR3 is TGCGCCAGCAGCCCAGACAGGGGCCCGGGAACTGAAGCTTTCTTT. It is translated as CASSPDRGPGTEAFF.

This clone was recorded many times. The chain's CDR3 is CASSFSWGPYTGELFF. In DNA form, the CDR3 reads TGTGCCAGCAGCTTTAGTTGGGGTCCGTACACCGGGGAGCTGTTTTTT. The genes are TRBV11-2 and TRBJ2-2; unclear D gene. The germline V gene encodes CDR1 SGHAT and CDR2 FQNNGV. The CDR3 has 16 amino acids. Trimming cost V 3 bases and J 3 bases, with 14 bases left between them.

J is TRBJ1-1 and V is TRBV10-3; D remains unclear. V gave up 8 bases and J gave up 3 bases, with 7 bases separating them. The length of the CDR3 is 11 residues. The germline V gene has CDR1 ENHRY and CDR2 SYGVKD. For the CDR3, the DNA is TGTGCCATCGGCCTGGACACTGAAGCTTTCTTT. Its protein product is CAIGLDTEAFF.

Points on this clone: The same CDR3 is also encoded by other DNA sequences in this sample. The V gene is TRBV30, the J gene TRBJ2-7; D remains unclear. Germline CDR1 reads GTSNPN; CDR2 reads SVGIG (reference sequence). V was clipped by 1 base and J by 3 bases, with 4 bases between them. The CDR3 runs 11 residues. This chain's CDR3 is CAWSGSYEQYF. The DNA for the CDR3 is TGTGCCTGGAGTGGCAGCTACGAGCAGTACTTC.

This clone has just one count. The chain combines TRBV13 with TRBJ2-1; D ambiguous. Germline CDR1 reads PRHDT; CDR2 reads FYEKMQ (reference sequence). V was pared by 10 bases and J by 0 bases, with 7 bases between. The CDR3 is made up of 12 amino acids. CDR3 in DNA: TGTGCCACTTTAACCTCCTACAATGAGCAGTTCTTC. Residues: CATLTSYNEQFF.

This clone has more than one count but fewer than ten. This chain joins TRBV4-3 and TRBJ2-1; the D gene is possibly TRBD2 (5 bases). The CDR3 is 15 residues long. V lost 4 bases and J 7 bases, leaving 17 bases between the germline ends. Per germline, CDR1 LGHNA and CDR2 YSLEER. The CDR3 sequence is CASSLLTGVGNEQFF. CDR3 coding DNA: TGCGCCAGCAGCCTACTTACCGGGGTAGGAAATGAGCAGTTCTTC.

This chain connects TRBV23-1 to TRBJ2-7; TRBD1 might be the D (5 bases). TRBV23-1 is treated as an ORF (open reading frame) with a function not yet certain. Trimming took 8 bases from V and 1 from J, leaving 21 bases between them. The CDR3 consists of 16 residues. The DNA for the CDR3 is TGCGCCAGCGGGGCTACCCGACTTGCGGCGTCCTACGAGCAGTACTTC. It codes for CASGATRLAASYEQYF.

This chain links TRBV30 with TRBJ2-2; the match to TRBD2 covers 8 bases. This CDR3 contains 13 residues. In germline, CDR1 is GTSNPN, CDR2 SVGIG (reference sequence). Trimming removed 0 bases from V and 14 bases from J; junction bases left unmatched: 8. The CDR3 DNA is TGTGCCTGGAGTGTTTTAGGCGGGGGGCTACTGTTTTTT. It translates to CAWSVLGGGLLFF. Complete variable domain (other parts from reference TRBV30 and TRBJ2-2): SQTIHQWPATLVQPVGSPLSLECTVEGTSNPNLYWYRQAAGRGLQLLFYSVGIGQISSEVPQNLSASRPQDRQFILSSKKLLLSDSGFYLCAWSVLGGGLLFFGEGSRLTVL.

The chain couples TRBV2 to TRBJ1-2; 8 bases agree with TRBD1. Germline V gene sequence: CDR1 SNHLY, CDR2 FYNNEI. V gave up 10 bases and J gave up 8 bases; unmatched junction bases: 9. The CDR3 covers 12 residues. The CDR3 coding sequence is TGTGCCACCGGCAGGGGGCCGAGGGGCTACACCTTC. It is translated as CATGRGPRGYTF.

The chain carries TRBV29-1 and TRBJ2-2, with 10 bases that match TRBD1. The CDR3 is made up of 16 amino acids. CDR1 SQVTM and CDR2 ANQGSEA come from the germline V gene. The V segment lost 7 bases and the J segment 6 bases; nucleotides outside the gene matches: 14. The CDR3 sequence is CSARGTGEQRPGELFF. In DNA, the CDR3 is TGCAGCGCCCGAGGGACAGGGGAACAGCGGCCCGGGGAGCTGTTTTTT.

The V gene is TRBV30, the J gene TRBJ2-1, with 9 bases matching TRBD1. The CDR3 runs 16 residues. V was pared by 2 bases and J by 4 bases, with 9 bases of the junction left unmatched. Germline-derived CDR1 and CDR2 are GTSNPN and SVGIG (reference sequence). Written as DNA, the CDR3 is TGTGCCTGGAGTAAGCCCCCCGGGACAGGGTACAATGAGCAGTTCTTC. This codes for CAWSKPPGTGYNEQFF. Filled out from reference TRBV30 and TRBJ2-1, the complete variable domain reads SQTIHQWPATLVQPVGSPLSLECTVEGTSNPNLYWYRQAAGRGLQLLFYSVGIGQISSEVPQNLSASRPQDRQFILSSKKLLLSDSGFYLCAWSKPPGTGYNEQFFGPGTRLTVL.

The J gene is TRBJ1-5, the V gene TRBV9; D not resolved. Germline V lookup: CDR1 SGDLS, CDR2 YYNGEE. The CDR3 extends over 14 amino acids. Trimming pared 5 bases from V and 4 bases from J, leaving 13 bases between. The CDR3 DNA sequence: TGTGCCAGCAGGATTTGGGCCACGAATCAGCCCCAGCATTTT. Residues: CASRIWATNQPQHF. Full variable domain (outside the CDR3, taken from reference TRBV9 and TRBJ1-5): DSGVTQTPKHLITATGQRVTLRCSPRSGDLSVYWYQQSLDQGLQFLIQYYNGEERAKGNILERFSAQQFPDLHSELNLSSLELGDSALYFCASRIWATNQPQHFGDGTRLSIL.

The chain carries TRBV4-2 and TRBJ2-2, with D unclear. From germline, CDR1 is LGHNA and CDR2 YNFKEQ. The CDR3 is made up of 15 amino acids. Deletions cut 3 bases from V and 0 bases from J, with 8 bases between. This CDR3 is CASSHQTTNTGELFF. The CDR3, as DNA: TGTGCCAGCAGCCACCAAACTACGAACACCGGGGAGCTGTTTTTT.

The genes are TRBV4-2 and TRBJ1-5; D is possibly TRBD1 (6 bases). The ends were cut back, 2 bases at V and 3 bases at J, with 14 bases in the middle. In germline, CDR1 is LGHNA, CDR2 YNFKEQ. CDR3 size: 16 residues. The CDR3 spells CASSQTAGATNQPQHF. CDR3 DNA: TGTGCCAGCAGCCAAACCGCAGGGGCTACCAATCAGCCCCAGCATTTT.

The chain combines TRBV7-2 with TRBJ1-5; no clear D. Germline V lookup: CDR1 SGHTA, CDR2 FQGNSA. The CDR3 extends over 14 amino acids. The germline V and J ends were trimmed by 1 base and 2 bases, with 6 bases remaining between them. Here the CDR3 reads CASSLGVGNQPQHF. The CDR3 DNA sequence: TGTGCCAGCAGCTTAGGCGTCGGCAATCAGCCCCAGCATTTT. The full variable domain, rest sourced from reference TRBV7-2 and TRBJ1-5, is GAGVSQSPSNKVTEKGKDVELRCDPISGHTALYWYRQSLGQGLEFLIYFQGNSAPDKSGLPSDRFSAERTGGSVSTLTIQRTQQEDSAVYLCASSLGVGNQPQHFGDGTRLSIL.

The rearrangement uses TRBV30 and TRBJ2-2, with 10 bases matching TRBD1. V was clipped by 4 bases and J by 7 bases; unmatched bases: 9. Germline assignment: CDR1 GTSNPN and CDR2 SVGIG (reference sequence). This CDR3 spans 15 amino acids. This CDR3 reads CAWTAGQGVNGELFF. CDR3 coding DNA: TGTGCCTGGACTGCCGGACAGGGGGTTAACGGGGAGCTGTTTTTT.